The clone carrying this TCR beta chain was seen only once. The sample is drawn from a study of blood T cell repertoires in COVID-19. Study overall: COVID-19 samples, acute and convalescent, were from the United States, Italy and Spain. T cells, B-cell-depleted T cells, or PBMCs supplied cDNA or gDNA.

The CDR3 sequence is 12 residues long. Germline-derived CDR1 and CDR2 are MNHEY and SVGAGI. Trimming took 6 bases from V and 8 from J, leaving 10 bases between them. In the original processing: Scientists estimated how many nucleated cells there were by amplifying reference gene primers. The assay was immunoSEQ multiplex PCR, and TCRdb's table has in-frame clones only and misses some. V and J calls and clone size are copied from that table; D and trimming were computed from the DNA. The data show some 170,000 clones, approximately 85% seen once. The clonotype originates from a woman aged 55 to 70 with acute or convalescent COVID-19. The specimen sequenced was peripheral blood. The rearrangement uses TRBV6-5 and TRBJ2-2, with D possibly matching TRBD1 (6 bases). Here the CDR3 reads CASRPGQGELFF. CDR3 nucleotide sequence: TGTGCCAGCAGACCCGGACAGGGGGAGCTGTTTTTT.